This paragraph reports one T cell receptor (beta chain). Its target is unknown. All the people who gave samples were healthy bone marrow donors. The data belong to a study of cytomegalovirus exposure and HLA in healthy donors. Use of 60 Vbeta and 13 Jbeta primers characterized the PCR. The data were produced by immunoSEQ multiplex PCR, yet TCRdb's version contains in-frame clones alone and is incomplete. The sample records some 63,000 clones, roughly 83% being singletons. Study results and caveats: Sequencing probably produced one cluster of sequence variants that were highly shared.

Germline lookup yields CDR1 LGHNA and CDR2 YSLEER. V was clipped by 1 base and J by 15 bases; unmatched bases: 12. The CDR3 sequence is 15 residues long. The receptor comes from a human donor in good health. Sample: PBMCs. The chain joins TRBV4-3 to TRBJ1-6; the match to TRBD1 covers 7 bases. The CDR3 sequence: CASSQGSPTGSGLHF. The CDR3 DNA reads as TGCGCCAGCAGCCAAGGCTCCCCGACAGGGAGCGGCCTCCACTTT.